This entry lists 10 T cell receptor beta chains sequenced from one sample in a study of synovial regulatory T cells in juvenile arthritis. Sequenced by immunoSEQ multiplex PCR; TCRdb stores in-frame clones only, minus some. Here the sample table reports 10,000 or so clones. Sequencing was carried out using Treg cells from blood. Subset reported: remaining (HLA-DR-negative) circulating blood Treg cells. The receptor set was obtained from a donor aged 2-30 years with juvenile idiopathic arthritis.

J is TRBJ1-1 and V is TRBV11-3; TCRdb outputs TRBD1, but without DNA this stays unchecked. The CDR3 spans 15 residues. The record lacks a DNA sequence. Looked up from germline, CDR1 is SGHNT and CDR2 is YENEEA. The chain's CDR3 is CASSLAGTQNTEAFF.

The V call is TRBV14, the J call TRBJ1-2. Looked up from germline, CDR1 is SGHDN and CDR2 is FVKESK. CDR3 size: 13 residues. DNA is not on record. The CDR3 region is CASSLLHSGGYTF.

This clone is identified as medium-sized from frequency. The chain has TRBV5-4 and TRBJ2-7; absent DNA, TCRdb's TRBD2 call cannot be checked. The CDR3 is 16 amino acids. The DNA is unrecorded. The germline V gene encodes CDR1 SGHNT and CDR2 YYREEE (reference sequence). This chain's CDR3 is CASSLAVSGRIYEQYF.

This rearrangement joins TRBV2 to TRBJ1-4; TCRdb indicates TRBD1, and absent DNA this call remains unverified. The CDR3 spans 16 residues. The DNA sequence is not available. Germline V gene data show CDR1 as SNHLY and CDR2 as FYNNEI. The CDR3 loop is CASRREDRRIGEKLFF. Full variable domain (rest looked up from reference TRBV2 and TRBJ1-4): EPEVTQTPSHQVTQMGQEVILRCVPISNHLYFYWYRQILGQKVEFLVSFYNNEISEKSEIFDDQFSVERPDGSNFTLKIRSTKLEDSAMYFCASRREDRRIGEKLFFGSGTQLSVL.

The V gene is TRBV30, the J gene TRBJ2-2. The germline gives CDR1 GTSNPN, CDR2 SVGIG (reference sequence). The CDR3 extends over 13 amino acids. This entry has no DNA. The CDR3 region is CAWIPANTGELFF.

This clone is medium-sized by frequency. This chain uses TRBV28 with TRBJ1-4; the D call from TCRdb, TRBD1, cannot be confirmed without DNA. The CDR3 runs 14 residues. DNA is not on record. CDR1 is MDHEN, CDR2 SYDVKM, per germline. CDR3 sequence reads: CASRLQGMGLRLFF.

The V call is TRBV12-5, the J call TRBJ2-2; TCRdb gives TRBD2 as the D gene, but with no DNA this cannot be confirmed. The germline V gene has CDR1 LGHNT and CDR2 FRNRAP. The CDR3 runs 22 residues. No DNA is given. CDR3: CASGLVLILSGGSERNTGELFF.

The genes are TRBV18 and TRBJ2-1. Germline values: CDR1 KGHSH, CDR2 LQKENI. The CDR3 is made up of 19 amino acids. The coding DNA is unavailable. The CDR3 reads CASSPFSSAGLSSYNEQFF.

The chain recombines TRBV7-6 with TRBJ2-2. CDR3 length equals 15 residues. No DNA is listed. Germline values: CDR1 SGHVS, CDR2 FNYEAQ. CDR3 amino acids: CASSLRQRGAGELFF.

CDR3 protein: CASSSSPTEQYF. The genes are TRBV5-5 and TRBJ2-7; TCRdb selects TRBD2, and the lack of DNA leaves this call unchecked. From germline, CDR1 is SGHKS and CDR2 YYEKEE (reference sequence). This CDR3 region has 12 residues. The nucleotide record is missing.